What follows are 9 T cell receptor beta chains derived from one specimen sequenced in a study of OX40 agonist ivuxolimab in advanced cancers. Some clones are missing from TCRdb's copy, which holds only in-frame ones; the method was immunoSEQ multiplex PCR. Of about 100,000 clones in the sample, approximately 90% are singletons; the top ten hold 0.5% to 0.65%. Sequenced here: CD4+ or CD8+ T cells sorted from blood, sampled in a trial of the OX40 agonist ivuxolimab. The receptors here all came from an adult with an advanced solid tumor such as melanoma, head and neck, liver or kidney cancer.

This rearrangement joins TRBV7-8 to TRBJ2-2; TRBD1 is a possible D gene (5 bases). The V end lost 5 bases, the J end lost 8 bases, and 12 bases lay between the germline ends. This CDR3 spans 13 amino acids. Germline CDR1 SGHVS, CDR2 FQNEAQ. The CDR3 sequence: CASSVTVRGELFF. The CDR3 DNA is TGTGCCAGCAGCGTGACAGTGCGTGGGGAGCTGTTTTTT.

The rearrangement joins TRBV7-8 to TRBJ2-5; 8 bases fit TRBD1. CDR1 is SGHVS and CDR2 is FQNEAQ in the germline V gene. The CDR3 has 14 residues. V lost 1 base and J lost 5; bases outside the gene matches: 3. The CDR3 reads CASSLVDRDETQYF. In DNA, the CDR3 is TGTGCCAGCAGCTTAGTGGACAGGGACGAGACCCAGTACTTC.

The rearrangement uses TRBV28 and TRBJ2-4; TRBD1 is a possible D gene (6 bases). This CDR3 contains 14 residues. V gave up 2 bases and J gave up 1 base, with 6 bases separating them. The V gene's germline CDR1 is MDHEN and CDR2 SYDVKM. The CDR3 nucleotides read TGTGCCAGCAGTTTACAGGGGGCCAAAAACATTCAGTACTTC. This encodes CASSLQGAKNIQYF.

The gene calls are TRBV7-9 and TRBJ2-1; 9 bases align to TRBD2. The CDR3 loop spans 14 amino acids. CDR1 SEHNR and CDR2 FQNEAQ come from the germline V gene (reference sequence). After removal of 4 bases from V and 6 bases from J, the junction contained 4 bases not matched to a gene. The CDR3 region has the DNA TGTGCCAGCAGCTCCAGCGGGAGGACCAATGAGCAGTTCTTC. Residues: CASSSSGRTNEQFF.

This chain joins TRBV5-1 and TRBJ2-2; perhaps D is TRBD1 or TRBD2 (5 bases each). The V gene's germline CDR1 is SGHRS and CDR2 YFSETQ. Trimming pared 5 bases from V and 7 bases from J, leaving 12 bases between. This CDR3 has 13 residues. The CDR3 DNA sequence: TGCGCCAGCAGGCCCGGGACGGGCGGGGAGCTGTTTTTT. Amino acids: CASRPGTGGELFF.

V usage is TRBV28 and J usage is TRBJ1-1; 9 bases fit TRBD1. The germline gives CDR1 MDHEN, CDR2 SYDVKM. The CDR3 totals 11 residues. V was clipped by 7 bases and J by 12 bases; unmatched bases: 6. The CDR3 DNA reads TGTGCCAGCACCGGACAGGGGAAAACTTTCTTT. Translation: CASTGQGKTFF.

The chain employs TRBV6-6 and TRBJ2-3, with D unresolved. CDR1 is MNHNY, CDR2 SVGAGI, per germline (reference sequence). The CDR3 contains 13 residues. Trimming pared 6 bases from V and 0 bases from J, leaving 7 bases between. In DNA form, the CDR3 reads TGTGCCAGCAGACACTTCAGCACAGATACGCAGTATTTT. Protein: CASRHFSTDTQYF.

The chain is built from TRBV9 and TRBJ1-2; D remains ambiguous. The CDR3 totals 13 residues. Trimming pared 4 bases from V and 4 bases from J, leaving 11 bases between. Germline V CDR1 and CDR2: SGDLS, YYNGEE. CDR3 in DNA: TGTGCCAGCAGCCTTCGGACTGGCTATGGCTACACCTTC. It is translated as CASSLRTGYGYTF.

The chain employs TRBV18 and TRBJ2-2, with D hard to call. Germline assignment: CDR1 KGHSH and CDR2 LQKENI. The CDR3 consists of 10 residues. The V gene lost 5 bases and the J gene lost 6 bases, with 1 base spanning the gap. The CDR3 nucleotides are TGTGCCAGCTCAGCCGGGGAGCTGTTTTTT. Its protein product is CASSAGELFF.